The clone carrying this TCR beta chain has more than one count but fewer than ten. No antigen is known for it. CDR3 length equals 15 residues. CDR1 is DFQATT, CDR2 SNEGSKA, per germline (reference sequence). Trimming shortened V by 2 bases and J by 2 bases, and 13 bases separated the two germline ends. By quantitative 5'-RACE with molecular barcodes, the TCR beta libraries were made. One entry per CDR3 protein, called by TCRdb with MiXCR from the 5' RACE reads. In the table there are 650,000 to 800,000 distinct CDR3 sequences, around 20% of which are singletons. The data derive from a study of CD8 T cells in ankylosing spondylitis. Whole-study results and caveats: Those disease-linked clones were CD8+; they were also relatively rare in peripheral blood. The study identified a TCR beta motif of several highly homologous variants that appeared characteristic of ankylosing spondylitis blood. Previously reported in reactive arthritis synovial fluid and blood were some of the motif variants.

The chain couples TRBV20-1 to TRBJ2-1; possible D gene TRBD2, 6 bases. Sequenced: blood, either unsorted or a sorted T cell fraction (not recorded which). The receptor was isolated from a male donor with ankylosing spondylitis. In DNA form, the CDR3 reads TGCAGTGCTAGAACCACCGGGACTCCCTACAATGAGCAGTTCTTC. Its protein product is CSARTTGTPYNEQFF.